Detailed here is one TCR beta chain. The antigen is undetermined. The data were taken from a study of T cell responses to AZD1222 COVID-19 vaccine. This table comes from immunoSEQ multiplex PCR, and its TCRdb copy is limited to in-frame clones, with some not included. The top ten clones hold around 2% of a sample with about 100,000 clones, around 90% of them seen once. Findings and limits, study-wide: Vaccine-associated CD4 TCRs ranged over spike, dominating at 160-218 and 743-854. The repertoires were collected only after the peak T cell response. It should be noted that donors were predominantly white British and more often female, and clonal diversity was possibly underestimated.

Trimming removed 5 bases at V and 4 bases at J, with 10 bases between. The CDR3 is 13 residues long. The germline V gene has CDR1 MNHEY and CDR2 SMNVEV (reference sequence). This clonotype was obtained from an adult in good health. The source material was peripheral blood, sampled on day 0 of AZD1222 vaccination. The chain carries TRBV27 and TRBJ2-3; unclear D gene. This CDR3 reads CASSLPWADTQYF. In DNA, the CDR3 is TGTGCCAGCAGTCTACCCTGGGCAGATACGCAGTATTTT.